One sample yielded the 9 T cell receptor beta chains listed below, sequenced in a study of T cells in localized non-small cell lung cancer. TCRdb keeps only in-frame clones here, not all; method: immunoSEQ multiplex PCR. The sample holds 48,000 or so clones; about 80% are singletons and the top ten take approximately 16%. The input for sequencing was peripheral blood, taken before any cancer treatment. The receptors derive from a man aged 35 to 69 with stage I squamous cell lung carcinoma.

The chain uses TRBV18 and TRBJ2-2; unclear D gene. Between the trimmed V and J ends, which lost 2 bases and 3 bases, there was a span of 10 bases. CDR1 and CDR2 (germline): KGHSH, LQKENI. The CDR3 is 15 amino acids. In DNA form, the CDR3 reads TGTGCCAGCTCACCATCCCGGCAGTACACCGGGGAGCTGTTTTTT. Translating gives CASSPSRQYTGELFF.

This chain links TRBV6-1 with TRBJ1-4, with no clear D. The germline V gene has CDR1 MNHNS and CDR2 SASEGT. The CDR3 spans 15 residues. The germline V and J ends were trimmed by 2 bases and 4 bases, with 11 bases remaining between them. This CDR3 is CASSEIKGYNEKLFF. CDR3 nucleotides: TGTGCCAGCAGTGAAATTAAAGGGTATAATGAAAAACTGTTTTTT.

This clone has more than one count but fewer than ten. The chain combines TRBV19 with TRBJ1-5, with D perhaps matching TRBD1 (6 bases). Trimming left V 10 bases short and J 7 bases short, with 17 bases between. This CDR3 is 13 amino acids long. Germline CDR1 and CDR2: LNHDA and SQIVND (reference sequence). CDR3 nucleotide sequence: TGTGCCACCTCACAGGGAGCGGGCCAGCCCCAGCATTTT. It codes for CATSQGAGQPQHF.

This clone was counted a few times. The chain has TRBV28 and TRBJ1-5; no firm D call. Trimming pared 3 bases from V and 7 bases from J, leaving 4 bases between. The CDR3 runs 11 residues. CDR1 is MDHEN and CDR2 is SYDVKM in the germline V gene. The CDR3 spells CASSFEQPQHF. CDR3 bases: TGTGCCAGCAGTTTTGAGCAGCCCCAGCATTTT.

The V gene is TRBV6-5, the J gene TRBJ1-5; D remains ambiguous. CDR3 length: 14 amino acids. Germline CDR1 is MNHEY and CDR2 is SVGAGI. Trimming took 6 bases from V and 3 from J, leaving 12 bases between them. CDR3 in amino acids: CASSFGAVNQPQHF. In DNA form, the CDR3 reads TGTGCCAGCAGCTTCGGAGCAGTCAATCAGCCCCAGCATTTT.

The chain has TRBV29-1 and TRBJ2-1, with a tentative D call TRBD2 (5 bases). The V end lost 1 base, the J end lost 9 bases, and 13 bases lay between the germline ends. The germline V gene has CDR1 SQVTM and CDR2 ANQGSEA. The CDR3 sequence is 13 residues long. The CDR3 DNA follows: TGCAGCGTTGAAGTAACCGGACTCGGTGAGCAGTTCTTC. Protein sequence: CSVEVTGLGEQFF.

The sample holds one count of this clone. The gene calls are TRBV6-5 and TRBJ1-5, with a possible D match to TRBD1 (5 bases). The V gene's germline CDR1 is MNHEY and CDR2 SVGAGI. This CDR3 is built from 15 residues. V lost 0 bases, J lost 3 bases, and 9 bases lay in between. Written as DNA, the CDR3 is TGTGCCAGCAGTTACTCGAGGGGTCACAATCAGCCCCAGCATTTT. Translation: CASSYSRGHNQPQHF.

This rearrangement joins TRBV29-1 to TRBJ1-1; the match to TRBD1 covers 7 bases. Germline CDR1 SQVTM, CDR2 ANQGSEA. This CDR3 comprises 14 residues. The trim removed 4 bases at V and 1 base at J, leaving 6 bases unmatched. CDR3 loop: CSVVAGTANTEAFF. DNA for the CDR3: TGCAGCGTTGTTGCCGGGACAGCGAACACTGAAGCTTTCTTT.

This clone was counted a few times. The chain couples TRBV7-2 to TRBJ2-2; D perhaps matches TRBD1 (5 bases). V lost 5 bases to trimming and J lost 1 base, with 8 bases between them. Germline assignment: CDR1 SGHTA and CDR2 FQGNSA. The CDR3 consists of 14 residues. The CDR3 DNA reads as TGTGCCAGCAGCCCCGGACAGAACACCGGGGAGCTGTTTTTT. Protein sequence: CASSPGQNTGELFF.